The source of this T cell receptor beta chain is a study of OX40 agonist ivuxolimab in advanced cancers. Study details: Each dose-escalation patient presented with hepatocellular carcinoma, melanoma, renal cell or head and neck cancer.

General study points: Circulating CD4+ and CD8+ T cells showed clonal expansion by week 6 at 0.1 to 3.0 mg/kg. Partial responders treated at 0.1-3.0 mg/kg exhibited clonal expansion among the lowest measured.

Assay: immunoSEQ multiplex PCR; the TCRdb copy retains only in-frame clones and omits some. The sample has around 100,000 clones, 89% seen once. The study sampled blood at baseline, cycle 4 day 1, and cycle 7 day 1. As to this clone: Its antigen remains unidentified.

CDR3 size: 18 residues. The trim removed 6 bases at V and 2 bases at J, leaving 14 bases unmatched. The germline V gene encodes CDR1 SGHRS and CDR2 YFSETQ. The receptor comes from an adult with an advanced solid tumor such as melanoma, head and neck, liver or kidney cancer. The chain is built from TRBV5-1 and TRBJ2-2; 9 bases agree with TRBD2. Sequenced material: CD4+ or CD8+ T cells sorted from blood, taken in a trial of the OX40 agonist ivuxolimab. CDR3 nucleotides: TGCGCCAGCATCCTGGCAGGAGCGGGGGGCCCAAACACCGGGGAGCTGTTTTTT. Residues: CASILAGAGGPNTGELFF.